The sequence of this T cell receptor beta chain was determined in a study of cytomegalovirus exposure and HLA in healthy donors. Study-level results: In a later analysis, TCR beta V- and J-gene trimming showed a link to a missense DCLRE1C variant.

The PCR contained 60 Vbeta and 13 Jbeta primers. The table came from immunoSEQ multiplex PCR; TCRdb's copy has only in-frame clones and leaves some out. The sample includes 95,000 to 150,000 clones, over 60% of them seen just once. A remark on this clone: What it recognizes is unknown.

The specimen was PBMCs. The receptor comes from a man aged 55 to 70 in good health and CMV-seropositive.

Written as DNA, the CDR3 is TGTGCCAGCAGCCCGGGGGGGCAGGTATATGAAAAACTGTTTTTT. It encodes CASSPGGQVYEKLFF. The chain employs TRBV5-6 and TRBJ1-4, with a tentative D call TRBD1 (6 bases). Trimming pared 4 bases from V and 6 bases from J, leaving 16 bases between. From germline, CDR1 is SGHDT and CDR2 YYEEEE. The CDR3 runs 15 residues.